A selection of T cell receptor beta chains follows, all from one sample in a study of T cells in Graves' hyperthyroidism and ophthalmopathy. TCRdb reprocessed the multiplex PCR reads with MiXCR, giving one entry per CDR3 protein. The sample has about 300,000 distinct CDR3 sequences, roughly a fifth seen once. Sequenced input: blood. The receptor set was obtained from a man aged 50 or older with Graves' ophthalmopathy. Both conserved end residues are part of each CDR3. Each record gives: clone size, CDR3 length, D gene, J gene, V gene, CDR3 DNA, CDR3 protein. The D gene is left open where the match is weak. Size tells how often a clone was seen (once, few, many) or the class of an expanded clone, and some rows leave it out.

few	15	-	TRBJ2-3	TRBV5-4	TGTGCCAGCATCCCGAGCGGAGGGGGCACAGATACGCAGTATTTT	CASIPSGGGTDTQYF
-	14	-	TRBJ1-1	TRBV7-9	TGTGCCAGCAGCCTAATCGCAGGGAGGACTGAAGCTTTCTTT	CASSLIAGRTEAFF
-	15	TRBD2	TRBJ2-2	TRBV6-1	TGTGCCAGCAGTGAAGGTAGCGGGAGTCCCGGGGAGCTGTTTTTT	CASSEGSGSPGELFF
-	22	-	TRBJ1-3	TRBV5-1	-	CASSQTSGVPYEQYFGPDTIYF
-	16	TRBD2	TRBJ2-7	TRBV20-1	TGCAGTGCCCCTGCCTTAGCGGGAGGTTCGACCTACGAGCAGTACTTC	CSAPALAGGSTYEQYF
few	13	-	TRBJ1-2	TRBV29-1	TGCAGCGTTGAAGATCCAGGGGCTTGGGGCTACACCTTC	CSVEDPGAWGYTF
many	14	-	TRBJ2-3	TRBV6-1	TGTGCCAGCAGATCCGGGGCCGCGGGGGATACGCAGTATTTT	CASRSGAAGDTQYF
few	16	-	TRBJ1-5	TRBV19	TGTGCCAGTAGTGCGCGGGGACGGGGTAGCAATCAGCCCCAGCATTTT	CASSARGRGSNQPQHF
-	15	TRBD2	TRBJ2-7	TRBV20-1	TGCAGTGCTAGAGATCCTACGGGAGGGCCTCAAGAGCAGTACTTC	CSARDPTGGPQEQYF
many	15	-	TRBJ2-1	TRBV2	TGTGCCAGCAGACCCTTAGCGGTTCCCTACAATGAGCAGTTCTTC	CASRPLAVPYNEQFF
few	14	-	TRBJ2-7	TRBV14	TGTGCCAGCAGCCGCTGGGGGGAATCCTACGAGCAGTACTTC	CASSRWGESYEQYF
many	12	-	TRBJ2-7	TRBV7-9	TGTGCCAGCAGCTTAAAGAATTACGAGCAGTACTTC	CASSLKNYEQYF
-	16	TRBD1	TRBJ2-7	TRBV7-9	TGTGCCAGCAGCTTAGTCGTTGGGACAGGGCTCTACGAGCAGTACTTC	CASSLVVGTGLYEQYF
few	15	TRBD2	TRBJ2-7	TRBV20-1	TGCAGTGCTAGAGACCATAGCGGGTGGTACTACGAGCAGTACTTC	CSARDHSGWYYEQYF
-	13	-	TRBJ2-3	TRBV12-3/TRBV12-4	TGTGCCAGCAGTACTAGCTGGACAGATACGCAGTATTTT	CASSTSWTDTQYF
many	11	-	TRBJ1-1	TRBV2	TGTGCCAGCATCAGGAACACTGAAGCTTTCTTT	CASIRNTEAFF
many	14	TRBD2	TRBJ2-1	TRBV20-1	TGCAGTGCCGCAGGGCGGGACTACTGGAATGAGCAGTTCTTC	CSAAGRDYWNEQFF
-	11	-	TRBJ2-7	TRBV30	TGTGCCTGGAGTGGAAGGGTTCGGCAGTACTTC	CAWSGRVRQYF
many	12	-	TRBJ2-2	TRBV6-1	TGTGCCAGCAGCAGGGGGGCCGGGGAGCTGTTTTTT	CASSRGAGELFF
many	16	TRBD2	TRBJ2-7	TRBV9	TGTGCCAGCAGCGTAGAGCCTAGCGGGAGTAGATACGAGCAGTACTTC	CASSVEPSGSRYEQYF
-	13	-	TRBJ2-3	TRBV29-1	TGCAGCGTTGTTGGGGGCGGGGGAGATACGCAGTATTTT	CSVVGGGGDTQYF
-	13	-	TRBJ2-1	TRBV4-2	TGTGCCAGCAGCCAAGATAGTGGGCATGAGCAGTTCTTC	CASSQDSGHEQFF
many	18	TRBD1	TRBJ2-3	TRBV12-3/TRBV12-4	TGTGCCAGCAGTTTAAGGTCAACGGGGCAGGGGGTCACAGATACGCAGTATTTT	CASSLRSTGQGVTDTQYF
-	14	-	TRBJ1-3	TRBV2	TGTGCCAGCAGTGAATGGATTGCTGGAAACACCATATATTTT	CASSEWIAGNTIYF